Below are 24 T cell receptor beta chains sequenced from a single sample in a study of T-cell reconstitution after alpha-beta-depleted transplantation in children. This sample's TCRbeta library carried unique molecular identifier barcodes. Each CDR3 protein gets one entry after TCRdb re-called the PCR reads with MiXCR. Seen here are approximately 650,000 distinct CDR3 sequences, 10% to 15% observed once, and the top ten hold 0.75% to 0.85%. The sequenced sample was PBMCs, obtained before TCRalphabeta/CD19-depleted stem cell transplant. The receptors derive from a girl aged 2-9 years with congenital amegakaryocytic thrombocytopenia, due to receive a stem cell transplant.

The sample holds a few counts of this clonotype. The chain links TRBV28 to TRBJ2-1, with D hard to call. V was clipped by 5 bases and J by 4 bases, with 6 bases between them. This CDR3 region has 12 residues. The germline V gene encodes CDR1 MDHEN and CDR2 SYDVKM. The CDR3 coding sequence is TGTGCCAGCAGTACCCTTTACAATGAGCAGTTCTTC. Its translation: CASSTLYNEQFF.

This clonotype has a count of ten or more. The chain is built from TRBV5-1 and TRBJ2-2; the D is unclear. The germline V gene encodes CDR1 SGHRS and CDR2 YFSETQ. V gave up 2 bases and J gave up 0 bases, with 8 bases separating them. The CDR3 has 15 residues. The CDR3 reads CASSLSPANTGELFF. In DNA, the CDR3 is TGCGCCAGCAGCTTAAGTCCCGCGAACACCGGGGAGCTGTTTTTT.

This rearrangement joins TRBV19 to TRBJ2-1; TRBD2 matches 11 bases. This CDR3 comprises 15 residues. Germline CDR1 is LNHDA and CDR2 is SQIVND (reference sequence). J lost 4 bases, V lost 4 bases, and 3 bases had no gene match. The CDR3 is CASSTSSGRYNEQFF. Written as DNA, the CDR3 is TGTGCCAGTAGTACGTCTAGCGGGAGGTACAATGAGCAGTTCTTC.

This clonotype appeared many times. The V call is TRBV29-1, the J call TRBJ2-7, with D possibly being TRBD1 (5 bases). The V end lost 5 bases, the J end lost 7 bases, and 9 bases lay between the germline ends. Germline-derived CDR1 and CDR2 are SQVTM and ANQGSEA. The CDR3 is made up of 10 amino acids. CDR3 amino acids: CSVPWTEQYF. CDR3 bases: TGCAGCGTTCCTTGGACAGAGCAGTACTTC.

Note on this clonotype: Just one base apart from a much larger clone, this may be a read error. The gene calls are TRBV20-1 and TRBJ2-1; D not resolved. The germline CDR1 and CDR2 sequences are DFQATT and SNEGSKA (reference sequence). The CDR3 has 12 amino acids. The CDR3, as DNA: TGCAGTGCTCACGACCATTACAATGAGCAGCTCTTC. This codes for CSAHDHYNEQLF.

This clonotype was counted ten times or more. The V and J genes are TRBV20-1 and TRBJ2-7, with 9 bases fitting TRBD2. Germline V gene sequence: CDR1 DFQATT, CDR2 SNEGSKA (reference sequence). The CDR3 runs 13 residues. V lost 6 bases and J lost 4; bases outside the gene matches: 7. CDR3 protein: CSASSGSKYEQYF. In nucleotides, the CDR3 is TGCAGTGCAAGTAGCGGGAGCAAGTACGAGCAGTACTTC.

This clonotype was found many times. Written as DNA, the CDR3 is TGCGCCAGCAGCCCGTTAGCGGGAGAAGGATACGAGCAGTACTTC. Its protein is CASSPLAGEGYEQYF. The chain employs TRBV5-1 and TRBJ2-7; 9 positions match TRBD2. V shed 4 bases and J 4 bases; nucleotides not matched to a gene: 9. CDR1 and CDR2 from the germline V gene are SGHRS and YFSETQ. The CDR3 covers 15 residues.

This clonotype was observed many times. The V call is TRBV20-1, the J call TRBJ2-1, with a tentative D call TRBD2 (6 bases). The CDR3 consists of 15 residues. V lost 6 bases, J lost 9 bases, and 24 bases lay in between. Germline lookup yields CDR1 DFQATT and CDR2 SNEGSKA (reference sequence). The CDR3 nucleotides are TGCAGTGCACCGCTAGATAGCGGTCCCTTTTCTGAGCAGTTCTTC. Protein: CSAPLDSGPFSEQFF.

This clonotype occurred many times. V is TRBV5-1 and J is TRBJ2-1; 12 nucleotides align to TRBD2. This CDR3 has 16 amino acids. V was pared by 4 bases and J by 5 bases, with 7 bases of the junction left unmatched. Germline V lookup: CDR1 SGHRS, CDR2 YFSETQ. Written as DNA, the CDR3 is TGCGCCAGCAGCCTAGTAGGACTAGCGGGGAACAATGAGCAGTTCTTC. Translation: CASSLVGLAGNNEQFF.

The sample holds many counts of this clonotype. This chain links TRBV4-2 with TRBJ2-7; no firm D call. The V and J ends lost 3 bases and 6 bases respectively, with 12 bases between them. There are 13 residues in the CDR3. The germline V gene has CDR1 LGHNA and CDR2 YNFKEQ. The CDR3: CASSHPSAVEQYF. Here the CDR3 DNA reads TGTGCCAGCAGCCACCCTAGTGCGGTCGAGCAGTACTTC.

This clonotype was observed at least ten times. V usage is TRBV5-1 and J usage is TRBJ2-7, with D possibly being TRBD1 (6 bases). From germline, CDR1 is SGHRS and CDR2 YFSETQ. Trimming cost V 2 bases and J 2 bases, with 14 bases left between them. This CDR3 contains 15 residues. Here the CDR3 reads CASSFSLAGAYEQYF. The CDR3, as DNA: TGCGCCAGCAGCTTCAGCCTGGCAGGGGCCTACGAGCAGTACTTC.

This rearrangement joins TRBV28 to TRBJ2-6; 9 nucleotides match TRBD1. The trim removed 5 bases at V and 1 base at J, leaving 3 bases unmatched. Germline V CDR1 and CDR2: MDHEN, SYDVKM. This CDR3 has 16 amino acids. CDR3 loop: CASSQQGASGANVLTF. CDR3 sequence (DNA): TGTGCCAGCAGTCAACAGGGGGCTTCTGGGGCCAACGTCCTGACTTTC. The full variable domain, with the rest looked up from reference TRBV28 and TRBJ2-6, is DVKVTQSSRYLVKRTGEKVFLECVQDMDHENMFWYRQDPGLGLRLIYFSYDVKMKEKGDIPEGYSVSREKKERFSLILESASTNQTSMYLCASSQQGASGANVLTFGAGSRLTVL.

The table lists this clonotype with many counts. The genes are TRBV4-1 and TRBJ1-4; 10 positions agree with TRBD1. The V gene end was trimmed by 11 bases and the J gene end by 0 bases; junction bases not matched to a gene: 3. CDR3 length: 14 amino acids. CDR1 MGHRA and CDR2 YSYEKL come from the germline V gene. The CDR3 coding sequence is TGCGCCGGACAGGGGGAGGCAACTAATGAAAAACTGTTTTTT. Amino acids: CAGQGEATNEKLFF.

The V and J genes are TRBV12-3 or TRBV12-4 and TRBJ2-6; no clear D. The V gene lost 0 bases and the J gene lost 0 bases, with 6 bases spanning the gap. The CDR3 consists of 16 residues. CDR3 protein: CASSLAFISGANVLTF. The DNA of the CDR3 is TGTGCCAGCAGTTTAGCCTTCATCTCTGGGGCCAACGTCCTGACTTTC.

The rearrangement links TRBV3-1 to TRBJ1-1, with TRBD1 as a possible D gene (6 bases). Germline V CDR1 and CDR2: LGHDT, YNNKEL (reference sequence). CDR3 length equals 11 residues. Trimming pared 5 bases from V and 11 bases from J, leaving 12 bases between. The CDR3 nucleotides read TGTGCCAGCAGCTTCTCAGGGGACGCTTTCTTT. Translation gives CASSFSGDAFF. Together with reference TRBV3-1 and TRBJ1-1, the CDR3 gives the full variable domain: DTAVSQTPKYLVTQMGNDKSIKCEQNLGHDTMYWYKQDSKKFLKIMFSYNNKELIINETVPNRFSPKSPDKAHLNLHINSLELGDSAVYFCASSFSGDAFFGQGTRLTVV.

This clonotype was seen repeatedly, ten times or more. The rearrangement links TRBV20-1 to TRBJ2-3; D is unclear. Trimming pared 5 bases from V and 1 base from J, leaving 25 bases between. Germline V gene data show CDR1 as DFQATT and CDR2 as SNEGSKA (reference sequence). The CDR3 extends over 18 amino acids. In DNA, the CDR3 is TGCAGTGCTCCTGATTTTGGCGGAGATTCCCCCGGCACAGATACGCAGTATTTT. This gives the protein CSAPDFGGDSPGTDTQYF.

In its sample, this clonotype was seen a few times. The V gene is TRBV2, the J gene TRBJ2-7, with 9 bases fitting TRBD2. The CDR3 runs 12 residues. Germline CDR1 and CDR2: SNHLY and FYNNEI. Trimming took 8 bases from V and 3 from J; bases not matched to a gene: 2. For the CDR3, the DNA is TGTGCCAGCGTAGCGGGGGTCTACGAGCAGTACTTC. It translates to CASVAGVYEQYF.

This clonotype was counted a few times. The V and J genes are TRBV5-1 and TRBJ2-1; TRBD2 matches 10 bases. After removal of 3 bases from V and 5 bases from J, the junction contained 5 bases not matched to a gene. Per germline, CDR1 SGHRS and CDR2 YFSETQ. The CDR3 runs to 15 residues. CDR3 bases: TGCGCCAGCAGCTCAGGACTAGCGGTGAACAATGAGCAGTTCTTC. It encodes CASSSGLAVNNEQFF.

This clonotype was picked up a small number of times. V and J are TRBV20-1 and TRBJ2-5; 8 bases are shared with TRBD1. Trimming cost V 4 bases and J 2 bases; bases outside gene matches: 3. In germline, CDR1 is DFQATT, CDR2 SNEGSKA (reference sequence). The CDR3 length is 13 residues. CDR3 in DNA: TGCAGTGCTATGCGGGACAGGCAAGAGACCCAGTACTTC. As protein: CSAMRDRQETQYF.

J is TRBJ1-2 and V is TRBV29-1; D is unclear. Germline values: CDR1 SQVTM, CDR2 ANQGSEA. The CDR3 totals 11 residues. The germline V and J ends were trimmed by 6 bases and 5 bases, with 10 bases remaining between them. The CDR3 DNA reads as TGCAGCGTCGAGGTGGGATATGGCTACACCTTC. Translation gives CSVEVGYGYTF.

The chain is built from TRBV12-3 or TRBV12-4 and TRBJ2-7, with D possibly matching TRBD2 (6 bases). V was trimmed by 4 bases and J by 7 bases, leaving 14 bases between them. This CDR3 is 13 amino acids long. This CDR3 reads CASSWDSPGEQYF. The CDR3 DNA is TGTGCCAGCAGTTGGGACTCTCCGGGGGAGCAGTACTTC.

Remarks on this clonotype: Compared with germline, one end of the junction differs, possibly owing to a read error. This CDR3 reads CASSLASGVNTKAFF. The CDR3 bases are TGCGCCAGCAGCTTGGCTTCTGGAGTGAACACTAAAGCTTTCTTT. V is TRBV5-1 and J is TRBJ1-1; no reliable D call. The CDR3 is made up of 15 amino acids. Germline-derived CDR1 and CDR2 are SGHRS and YFSETQ.

This clonotype was seen only a few times. The chain uses TRBV14 and TRBJ1-2; D not resolved. Looked up from germline, CDR1 is SGHDN and CDR2 is FVKESK. The V end was cut by 2 bases, the J end by 7 bases, with 11 bases between. This CDR3 is built from 13 residues. The DNA of the CDR3 is TGTGCCAGCAGCCAACTTGGACTGTTTGGCTACACCTTC. Protein product: CASSQLGLFGYTF.

Concerning this clonotype itself: A much larger clone lies one base from this, so it may be a read error. This chain links TRBV29-1 with TRBJ1-2; a weak D match, TRBD1 (5 bases). The CDR3 extends over 14 amino acids. Germline V gives CDR1 SQVTM, CDR2 ANQGSEA. The DNA for the CDR3 is TGCAGCGTTGAAAGGTCCAGGGATAACTATGGCTTCACCTTC. Its translation is CSVERSRDNYGFTF.